This TCR beta chain was found in a study of OX40 agonist ivuxolimab in advanced cancers. The germline gives CDR1 KGHSH, CDR2 LQKENI. The J segment lost 9 bases and the V segment lost 3 bases, leaving 16 bases of the junction unmatched. The CDR3 has 17 residues. Repertoires were generated with immunoSEQ multiplex PCR, while TCRdb's copy carries only in-frame clones and drops some. Of just over 60,000 clones in the sample, 80% to 95% were seen once. Material: CD4+ or CD8+ T cells sorted from blood, obtained in a trial of the OX40 agonist ivuxolimab. The V and J genes are TRBV18 and TRBJ2-1; 8 bases align to TRBD2. The receptor comes from an adult with an advanced solid tumor such as melanoma, head and neck, liver or kidney cancer. The CDR3 nucleotides are TGTGCCAGCTCACCTTACGAGCGGGGACTAGTTGTAACTGAGCAGTTCTTC. It specifies CASSPYERGLVVTEQFF.